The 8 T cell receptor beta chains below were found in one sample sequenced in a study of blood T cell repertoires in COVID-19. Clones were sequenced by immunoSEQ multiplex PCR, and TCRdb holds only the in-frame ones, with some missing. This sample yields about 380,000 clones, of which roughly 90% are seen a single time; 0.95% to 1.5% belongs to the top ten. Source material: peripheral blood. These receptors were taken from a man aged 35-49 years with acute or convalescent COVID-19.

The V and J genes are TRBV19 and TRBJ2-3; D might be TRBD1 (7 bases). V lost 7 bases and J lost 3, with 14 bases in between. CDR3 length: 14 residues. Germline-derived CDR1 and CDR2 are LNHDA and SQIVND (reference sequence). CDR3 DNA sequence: TGTGCCAGTACGGAACAGGGGAGGACAGATACGCAGTATTTT. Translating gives CASTEQGRTDTQYF.

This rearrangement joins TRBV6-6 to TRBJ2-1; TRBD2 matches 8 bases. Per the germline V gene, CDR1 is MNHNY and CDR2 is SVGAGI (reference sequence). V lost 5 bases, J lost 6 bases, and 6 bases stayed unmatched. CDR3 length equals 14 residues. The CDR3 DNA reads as TGTGCCAGCAGTCGATCACTAGCGGTCAATGAGCAGTTCTTC. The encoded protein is CASSRSLAVNEQFF.

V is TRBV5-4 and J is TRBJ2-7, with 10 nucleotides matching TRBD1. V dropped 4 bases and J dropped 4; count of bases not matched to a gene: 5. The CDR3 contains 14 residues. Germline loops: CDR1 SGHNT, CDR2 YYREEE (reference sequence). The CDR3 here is CASSTRTGGYEQYF. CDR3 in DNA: TGTGCCAGCAGCACTCGGACAGGGGGATACGAGCAGTACTTC.

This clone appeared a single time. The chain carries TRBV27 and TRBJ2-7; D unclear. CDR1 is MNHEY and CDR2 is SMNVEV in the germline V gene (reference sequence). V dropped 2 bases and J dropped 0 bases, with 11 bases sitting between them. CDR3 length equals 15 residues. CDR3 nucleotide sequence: TGTGCCAGCAGTTTAGTATCCGCGGTCTCCTACGAGCAGTACTTC. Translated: CASSLVSAVSYEQYF.

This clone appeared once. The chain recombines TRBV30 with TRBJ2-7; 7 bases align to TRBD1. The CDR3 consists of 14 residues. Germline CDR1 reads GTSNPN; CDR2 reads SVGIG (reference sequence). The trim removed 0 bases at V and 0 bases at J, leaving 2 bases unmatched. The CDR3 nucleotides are TGTGCCTGGAGTGTAGGGACAGCCTCCTACGAGCAGTACTTC. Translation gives CAWSVGTASYEQYF.

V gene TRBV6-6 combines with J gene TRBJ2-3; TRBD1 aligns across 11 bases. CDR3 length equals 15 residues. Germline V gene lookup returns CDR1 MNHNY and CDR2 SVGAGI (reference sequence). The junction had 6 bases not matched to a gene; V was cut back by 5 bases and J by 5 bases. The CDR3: CASSQGQGVVDTQYF. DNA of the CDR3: TGTGCCAGCAGTCAGGGACAGGGGGTTGTAGATACGCAGTATTTT.

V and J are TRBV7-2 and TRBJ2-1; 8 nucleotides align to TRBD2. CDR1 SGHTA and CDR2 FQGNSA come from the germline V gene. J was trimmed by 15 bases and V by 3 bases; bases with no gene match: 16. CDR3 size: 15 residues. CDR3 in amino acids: CASSFNSGTSNSWFF. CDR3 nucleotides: TGTGCCAGCAGCTTCAATTCCGGGACTAGTAATTCGTGGTTCTTC. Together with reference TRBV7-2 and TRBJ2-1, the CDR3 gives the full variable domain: GAGVSQSPSNKVTEKGKDVELRCDPISGHTALYWYRQSLGQGLEFLIYFQGNSAPDKSGLPSDRFSAERTGGSVSTLTIQRTQQEDSAVYLCASSFNSGTSNSWFFGPGTRLTVL.

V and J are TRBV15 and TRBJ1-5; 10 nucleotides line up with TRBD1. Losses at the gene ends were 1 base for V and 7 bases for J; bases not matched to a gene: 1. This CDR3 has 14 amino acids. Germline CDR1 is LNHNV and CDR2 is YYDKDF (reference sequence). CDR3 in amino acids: CATSRGDRGQPQHF. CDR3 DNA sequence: TGTGCCACCAGCAGAGGGGACAGGGGCCAGCCCCAGCATTTT.